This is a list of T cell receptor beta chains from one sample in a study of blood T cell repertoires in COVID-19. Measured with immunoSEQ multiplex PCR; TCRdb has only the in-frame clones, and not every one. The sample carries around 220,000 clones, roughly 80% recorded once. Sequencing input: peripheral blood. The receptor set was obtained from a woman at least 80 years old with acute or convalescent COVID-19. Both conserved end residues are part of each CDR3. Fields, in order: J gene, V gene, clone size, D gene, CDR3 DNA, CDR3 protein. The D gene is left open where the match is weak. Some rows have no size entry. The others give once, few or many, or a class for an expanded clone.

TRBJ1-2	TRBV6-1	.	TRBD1	TGTGCCAGCAGTGAGCGTACAGGGGGCACTGGATACAGGGGTGGCTACACCTTC	CASSERTGGTGYRGGYTF
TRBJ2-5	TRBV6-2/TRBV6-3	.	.	TGTGCCAGCAGTTACTCGATACACAGACAAGAGACCCAGTACTTC	CASSYSIHRQETQYF
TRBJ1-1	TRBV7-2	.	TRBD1	TGTGCCACCCACAGGGGGCCCGAGAACACTGAAGCTTTCTTT	CATHRGPENTEAFF
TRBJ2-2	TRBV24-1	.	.	TGTGCCACCAGTGATGCCCGGCAGGCGAACACCGGGGAGCTGTTTTTT	CATSDARQANTGELFF
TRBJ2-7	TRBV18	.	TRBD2	TGTGCCAGCTCACTTCCGGGACTAGCGGCCGGGAAGGAGCAGTACTTC	CASSLPGLAAGKEQYF
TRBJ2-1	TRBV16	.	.	TGTGCCAGCAGCCAATTCAGGTTGGATGAGCAGTTCTTC	CASSQFRLDEQFF
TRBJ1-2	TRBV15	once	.	TGTGCCACCAGCAGAGATTCTACAGGGCCCGGCTATGGCTACACCTTC	CATSRDSTGPGYGYTF
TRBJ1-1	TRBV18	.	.	TGTGCCAGCTCACCACCGGCCAGGGTGAACACTGAAGCTTTCTTT	CASSPPARVNTEAFF
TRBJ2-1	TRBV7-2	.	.	TGTGCCAGCAGCTTAGCCCAGGGTACACACGGCGAGCAGTTCTTC	CASSLAQGTHGEQFF
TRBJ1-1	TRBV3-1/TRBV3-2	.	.	TGTGCCAGCAGCCAGATCCGATCGGGGGGGCACACTGAAGCTTTCTTT	CASSQIRSGGHTEAFF
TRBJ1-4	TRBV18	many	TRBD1	TGTGCCAGCTCATCTACAGGGGAGGCGAATGAAAAACTGTTTTTT	CASSSTGEANEKLFF
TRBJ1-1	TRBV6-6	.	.	TGTGCCAGCATTGAGTGGGGGCTGAACACTGAAGCTTTCTTT	CASIEWGLNTEAFF
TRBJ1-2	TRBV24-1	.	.	TGTGCCACCAGTGATTTTAGACAGGTTCTTCCTTATGGCTACACCTTC	CATSDFRQVLPYGYTF
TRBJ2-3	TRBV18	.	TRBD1	TGTGCCAGCTCACTAACCCAGGGGGCAGATACGCAGTATTTT	CASSLTQGADTQYF
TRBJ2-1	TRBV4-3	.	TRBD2	TGCGCCAGCAGCCCCTATCCTTCTGGCGGGGGTTACAATGAGCAGTTCTTC	CASSPYPSGGGYNEQFF
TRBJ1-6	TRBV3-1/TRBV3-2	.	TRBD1	TGTGCCAGCAGCTCCGCTCCCGGGACAGGGGATTCACCCCTCCACTTT	CASSSAPGTGDSPLHF
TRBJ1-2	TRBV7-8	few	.	TGTGCCAGCAGCTTAGGCCAGGGGATTGGCTACACCTTC	CASSLGQGIGYTF
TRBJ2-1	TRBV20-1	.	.	TGCAGTGCCAGACTATTGAATGAGCAGTTCTTC	CSARLLNEQFF
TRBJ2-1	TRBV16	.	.	TGTGCCAGCAGCCTCGGACAGCTCTACAATGAGCAGTTCTTC	CASSLGQLYNEQFF
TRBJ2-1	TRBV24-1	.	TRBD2	TGTGCCACCAGTGATTCCGGCGCGGGGGGCTTGATCGATGAGCAGTTCTTC	CATSDSGAGGLIDEQFF
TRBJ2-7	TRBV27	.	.	TGTGCCAGCAGTCCTCTGGGGGACTGGGCCTACGAGCAGTACTTC	CASSPLGDWAYEQYF
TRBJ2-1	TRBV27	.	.	TGTGCCAGCACCAACCTTCCCCGGGAGCAGTTCTTC	CASTNLPREQFF
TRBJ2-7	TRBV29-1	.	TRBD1	TGCAGCGTGACAGGGGTTTCCTACGAGCAGTACTTC	CSVTGVSYEQYF
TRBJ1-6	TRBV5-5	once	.	TGTGCCAGCAGCCCCCCCCTGAGCTCCTATAATTCACCCCTCCACTTT	CASSPPLSSYNSPLHF
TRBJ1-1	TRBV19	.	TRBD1	TGTGCCAGTAGTATGACAGGGGGGGGGAACACTGAAGCTTTCTTT	CASSMTGGGNTEAFF
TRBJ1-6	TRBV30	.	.	TGTGCCTGGAGTGCAGGGGACGCAGGGAATTCACCCCTCCACTTT	CAWSAGDAGNSPLHF
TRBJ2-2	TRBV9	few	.	TGTGCCAGCAGCGTAGCGGGAGTTGTCACCGGGGAGCTGTTTTTT	CASSVAGVVTGELFF
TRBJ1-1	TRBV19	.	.	TGTGCCAGTAGAATTACAGGGTACACTGAAGCTTTCTTT	CASRITGYTEAFF
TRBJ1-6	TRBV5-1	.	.	TGCGCCAGCAGCTACTCCCAGGGATCCAATTCACCCCTCCACTTT	CASSYSQGSNSPLHF
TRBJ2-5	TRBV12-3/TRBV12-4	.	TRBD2	TGTGCCAGCAGTTTGGGGACTAAAGAGACCCAGTACTTC	CASSLGTKETQYF
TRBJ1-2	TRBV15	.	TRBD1	TGTGCCACCAGCAGAGATAAGACAGGGCTACGCTACACCTTC	CATSRDKTGLRYTF
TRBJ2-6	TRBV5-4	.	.	TGTGCCAGCAGCTTAGGATACAGGGATCGTGGGGCCAACGTCCTGACTTTC	CASSLGYRDRGANVLTF
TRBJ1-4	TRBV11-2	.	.	TGTGCCAGCAGCTTGTTGGGGGGAGGGGCCACAACTAATGAAAAACTGTTTTTT	CASSLLGGGATTNEKLFF
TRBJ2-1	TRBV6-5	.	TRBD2	TGTGCCAGCAGACTAGCGGGGGGTAGGGATGAGCAGTTCTTC	CASRLAGGRDEQFF
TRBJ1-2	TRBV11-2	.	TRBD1	TGTGCCAGCAGCTTAGTAGGGCAGGGGGAGAGTGGCTACACCTTC	CASSLVGQGESGYTF
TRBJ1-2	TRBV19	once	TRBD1	TGTGCCAGTAGTATGAGACAGGGAGCCAACTATGGCTACACCTTC	CASSMRQGANYGYTF
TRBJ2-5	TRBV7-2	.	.	TGTGCCAGCAGCCCAGGGCCAGGGCGTTCACAAGAGACCCAGTACTTC	CASSPGPGRSQETQYF
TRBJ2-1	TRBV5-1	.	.	TGCGCCAGCAGCTTGGCCGGCGGGCCTCTCAAGAATGAGCAGTTCTTC	CASSLAGGPLKNEQFF
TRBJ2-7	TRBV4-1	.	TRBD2	TGCGCCAGCAGCCAAGATTCGTTGACTAGCGGGATACCCTACGAGCAGTACTTC	CASSQDSLTSGIPYEQYF
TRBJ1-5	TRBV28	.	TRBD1	TGTGCCAGCAGTGGACAGGTTAATCAGCCCCAGCATTTT	CASSGQVNQPQHF
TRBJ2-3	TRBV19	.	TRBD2	TGTGCCAGTAGTACACCCCGACTAGCGGGAGGGCCTCGGGGCACAGATACGCAGTATTTT	CASSTPRLAGGPRGTDTQYF
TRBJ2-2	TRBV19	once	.	TGTGCCAGTAGTATTAGGGTTGGGGCGAGTGGCACCGGGGAGCTGTTTTTT	CASSIRVGASGTGELFF
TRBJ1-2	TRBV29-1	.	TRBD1	TGCAGCGTCGGCCGGGACAGGGGGGTGAATAATGGCTACACCTTC	CSVGRDRGVNNGYTF
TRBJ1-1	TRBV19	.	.	TGTGCCAGTAGCTCCACAGACGAAATGAACACTGAAGCTTTCTTT	CASSSTDEMNTEAFF
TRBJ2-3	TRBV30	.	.	TGTGCCGCCGACCAGGGTAGCACAGATACGCAGTATTTT	CAADQGSTDTQYF
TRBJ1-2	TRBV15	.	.	TGTGCCACCAGCAGAGGAGGGTTGGGCTACACCTTC	CATSRGGLGYTF